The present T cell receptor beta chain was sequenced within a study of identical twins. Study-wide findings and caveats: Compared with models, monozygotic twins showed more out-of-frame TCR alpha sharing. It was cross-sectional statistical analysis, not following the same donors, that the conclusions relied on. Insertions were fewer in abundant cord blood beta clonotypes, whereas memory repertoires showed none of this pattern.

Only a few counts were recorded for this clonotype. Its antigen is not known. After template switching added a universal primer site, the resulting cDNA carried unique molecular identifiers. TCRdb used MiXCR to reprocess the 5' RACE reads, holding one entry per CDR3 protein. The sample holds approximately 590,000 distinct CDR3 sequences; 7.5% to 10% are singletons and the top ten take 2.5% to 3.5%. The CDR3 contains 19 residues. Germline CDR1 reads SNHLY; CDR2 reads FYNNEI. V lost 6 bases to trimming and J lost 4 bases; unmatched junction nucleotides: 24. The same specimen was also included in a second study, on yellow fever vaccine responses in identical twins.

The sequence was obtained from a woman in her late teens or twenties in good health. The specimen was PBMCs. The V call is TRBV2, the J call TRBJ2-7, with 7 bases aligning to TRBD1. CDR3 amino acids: CASRQRLGTEGSRNYEQYF. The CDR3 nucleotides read TGTGCCAGCAGACAGCGGCTTGGGACAGAGGGTTCAAGGAATTACGAGCAGTACTTC. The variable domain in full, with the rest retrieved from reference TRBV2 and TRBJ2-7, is EPEVTQTPSHQVTQMGQEVILRCVPISNHLYFYWYRQILGQKVEFLVSFYNNEISEKSEIFDDQFSVERPDGSNFTLKIRSTKLEDSAMYFCASRQRLGTEGSRNYEQYFGPGTRLTVT.